This T cell receptor (beta chain) was recorded in a study of blood T cell repertoires in COVID-19. Study as a whole: T cells, B-cell-depleted T cells, or PBMCs supplied cDNA or gDNA.

This table comes from immunoSEQ multiplex PCR, and its TCRdb copy is limited to in-frame clones, with some not included. Of 250,000 or so clones listed, roughly 88% are singletons. The source is a woman between 50 and 59 years old who had recovered from COVID-19. Sequenced: PBMCs or T cells enriched from blood (not recorded which).

CDR3 amino acids: CASSQGENIQYF. The CDR3 DNA reads TGTGCCAGCAGCCAGGGGGAGAACATTCAGTACTTC. The rearrangement uses TRBV28 and TRBJ2-4; 7 nucleotides line up with TRBD1. The V gene's germline CDR1 is MDHEN and CDR2 SYDVKM. The CDR3 consists of 12 residues. V was clipped by 6 bases and J by 7 bases; unmatched bases: 3.